Following are 24 T cell receptor beta chains from one sample sequenced in a study of response to subunit inactivated influenza vaccine. MiXCR was run by TCRdb on the RT-PCR reads, yielding one entry per CDR3 protein. The table records 560,000 or so distinct CDR3 sequences, 6.5% to 8% of them present only once. The sample here was PBMCs from blood, taken roughly 24 months after vaccination. Receptor source: a man between 45 and 75 years old who received an inactivated influenza vaccine.

This clonotype was observed a few times. The chain recombines TRBV3-1 with TRBJ2-5, with TRBD1 matching over 7 bases. From germline, CDR1 is LGHDT and CDR2 YNNKEL (reference sequence). This CDR3 has 15 amino acids. The trim removed 0 bases at V and 4 bases at J, leaving 5 bases unmatched. CDR3 sequence: CASSQDPGQRETQYF. CDR3 DNA: TGTGCCAGCAGCCAAGACCCGGGACAGAGAGAGACCCAGTACTTC.

The CDR3 sequence: CASSDGGTGYTGELFF. The CDR3 DNA sequence: TGCGCCAGCAGCGACGGGGGTACAGGGTACACCGGGGAGCTGTTTTTT. This chain joins TRBV5-1 and TRBJ2-2; D is perhaps TRBD1 or TRBD2 (6 bases each). The germline gives CDR1 SGHRS, CDR2 YFSETQ. This CDR3 is 16 amino acids long. The V gene lost 4 bases and the J gene lost 3 bases, with 16 bases spanning the gap.

There are many counts of this clonotype. The chain employs TRBV7-9 and TRBJ1-4, with unresolved D. V gave up 0 bases and J gave up 4 bases, with 9 bases separating them. The germline V gene encodes CDR1 SEHNR and CDR2 FQNEAQ (reference sequence). CDR3 size: 15 residues. The CDR3, as DNA: TGTGCCAGCAGCTTAGCGTTGGGAGTTAATGAAAAACTGTTTTTT. It encodes CASSLALGVNEKLFF. The variable domain in full, completed from reference TRBV7-9 and TRBJ1-4, reads DTGVSQNPRHKITKRGQNVTFRCDPISEHNRLYWYRQTLGQGPEFLTYFQNEAQLEKSRLLSDRFSAERPKGSFSTLEIQRTEQGDSAMYLCASSLALGVNEKLFFGSGTQLSVL.

The genes are TRBV7-2 and TRBJ2-7, with 11 positions matching TRBD1. The CDR3 totals 15 residues. Germline V lookup: CDR1 SGHTA, CDR2 FQGNSA. Unmatched junction bases numbered 5, after V lost 5 bases and J lost 2 bases. The CDR3 sequence: CASSPWTGGTYEQYF. CDR3 nucleotide sequence: TGTGCCAGCAGCCCTTGGACAGGGGGCACCTACGAGCAGTACTTC. Using reference TRBV7-2 and TRBJ2-7 for the parts outside the CDR3, the full variable domain is GAGVSQSPSNKVTEKGKDVELRCDPISGHTALYWYRQSLGQGLEFLIYFQGNSAPDKSGLPSDRFSAERTGGSVSTLTIQRTQQEDSAVYLCASSPWTGGTYEQYFGPGTRLTVT.

This clonotype occurred a few times. The rearrangement uses TRBV24-1 and TRBJ1-2, with TRBD1 matching over 8 bases. Trimming took 1 base from V and 4 from J; bases not matched to a gene: 1. Germline V CDR1 and CDR2: KGHDR, SFDVKD. The CDR3 is made up of 14 amino acids. DNA of the CDR3: TGTGCCACCAGTGATTTCGACAGGGGCTATGGCTACACCTTC. Protein: CATSDFDRGYGYTF.

This clonotype was observed many times. The CDR3 loop is CASSQEGGLETQYF. In DNA, the CDR3 is TGCGCCAGCAGCCAAGAGGGGGGGCTGGAGACCCAGTACTTC. The chain employs TRBV4-1 and TRBJ2-5; D possibly corresponds to TRBD2 (7 bases). Germline V gene lookup returns CDR1 MGHRA and CDR2 YSYEKL. The CDR3 has 14 residues. V lost 0 bases to trimming and J lost 5 bases, with 10 bases between them.

V gene TRBV19 combines with J gene TRBJ2-1; D is tentatively TRBD1 or TRBD2 (5 bases each). Trimming removed 1 base at V and 6 bases at J, with 13 bases between. The CDR3 is 15 residues long. Germline CDR1 and CDR2: LNHDA and SQIVND (reference sequence). CDR3 loop: CASSIGGNPRNEQFF. In nucleotides, the CDR3 is TGTGCCAGTAGTATAGGGGGGAACCCCCGCAATGAGCAGTTCTTC.

The rearrangement links TRBV6-5 to TRBJ2-2, with TRBD1 matching over 11 bases. V lost 4 bases, J lost 7 bases, and 14 bases stayed unmatched. The germline V gene has CDR1 MNHEY and CDR2 SVGAGI. This CDR3 is built from 18 residues. The CDR3 region is CASSSLRGTGGFIGELFF. In nucleotides, the CDR3 is TGTGCCAGCAGTTCACTCCGGGGGACAGGGGGTTTTATCGGGGAGCTGTTTTTT.

Many counts were recorded for this clonotype. V is TRBV20-1 and J is TRBJ2-1, with D maybe TRBD2 (5 bases). The germline gives CDR1 DFQATT, CDR2 SNEGSKA (reference sequence). The CDR3 runs 12 residues. V lost 0 bases and J 8 bases, leaving 8 bases between the germline ends. For the CDR3, the DNA is TGCAGTGCTAGAGACTTGAGGGATGAGCAGTTCTTC. Translated: CSARDLRDEQFF.

J is TRBJ2-2 and V is TRBV10-3; 9 nucleotides match TRBD2. The CDR3 spans 14 residues. The germline CDR1 and CDR2 sequences are ENHRY and SYGVKD. Trimming removed 10 bases from V and 4 bases from J; junction bases left unmatched: 7. CDR3 sequence: CATQGGRGTGELFF. DNA for the CDR3: TGTGCCACTCAGGGCGGGAGGGGCACCGGGGAGCTGTTTTTT.

This rearrangement joins TRBV18 to TRBJ1-1; D is uncertain. The V end was cut by 2 bases, the J end by 5 bases, with 6 bases between. CDR3 length: 12 amino acids. Germline CDR1 KGHSH, CDR2 LQKENI. In nucleotides, the CDR3 is TGTGCCAGCTCACCAGGGCCAACTGAAGCTTTCTTT. Amino acid sequence: CASSPGPTEAFF.

A single count supports this clonotype. V is TRBV6-6 and J is TRBJ1-2; TRBD1 matches 7 bases. Losses at the gene ends were 6 bases for V and 4 bases for J; bases not matched to a gene: 5. CDR1 and CDR2 (germline): MNHNY, SVGAGI (reference sequence). The CDR3 spans 13 residues. CDR3 loop: CASRTGMAYGYTF. Written as DNA, the CDR3 is TGTGCCAGCAGGACAGGGATGGCCTATGGCTACACCTTC.

This clonotype was counted at least ten times. The chain recombines TRBV11-2 with TRBJ1-6; D remains unclear. CDR1 is SGHAT and CDR2 is FQNNGV in the germline V gene. Trimming left V 0 bases short and J 9 bases short, with 12 bases between. This CDR3 comprises 15 residues. CDR3 in DNA: TGTGCCAGCAGCTTAGAACAGAGCATGGGTTCACCCCTCCACTTT. Protein product: CASSLEQSMGSPLHF.

This clonotype was observed many times. The chain is built from TRBV5-1 and TRBJ2-1, with 13 bases that match TRBD2. With 4 bases clipped from V and 7 bases from J, the junction kept 8 bases outside the gene matches. Germline CDR1 is SGHRS and CDR2 is YFSETQ. This CDR3 region has 16 residues. In nucleotides, the CDR3 is TGCGCCAGCAGCCAAGAAACGACTAGCGGGAGGAATGAGCAGTTCTTC. Translating it yields CASSQETTSGRNEQFF.

The chain is built from TRBV15 and TRBJ2-7, with 11 bases that match TRBD2. Germline CDR1 and CDR2: LNHNV and YYDKDF (reference sequence). The CDR3 is made up of 18 amino acids. The V segment lost 1 base and the J segment 3 bases; nucleotides outside the gene matches: 11. The CDR3 reads CATSRGLPSSGRYYEQYF. CDR3 DNA sequence: TGTGCCACCAGCAGAGGATTACCCTCTAGCGGGAGGTACTACGAGCAGTACTTC. The full variable domain, rest sourced from reference TRBV15 and TRBJ2-7, is DAMVIQNPRYQVTQFGKPVTLSCSQTLNHNVMYWYQQKSSQAPKLLFHYYDKDFNNEADTPDNFQSRRPNTSFCFLDIRSPGLGDTAMYLCATSRGLPSSGRYYEQYFGPGTRLTVT.

The CDR3 DNA reads TGTGCCAGCAGCCTAATTGCTAGCGGCGGCACAGATACGCAGTATTTT. The encoded protein is CASSLIASGGTDTQYF. The chain is built from TRBV7-8 and TRBJ2-3; 7 nucleotides match TRBD2. The germline CDR1 and CDR2 sequences are SGHVS and FQNEAQ. This CDR3 spans 16 amino acids. V was clipped by 5 bases and J by 1 base; unmatched bases: 9. The whole variable domain, filled in from reference TRBV7-8 and TRBJ2-3, reads GAGVSQSPRYKVAKRGQDVALRCDPISGHVSLFWYQQALGQGPEFLTYFQNEAQLDKSGLPSDRFFAERPEGSVSTLKIQRTQQEDSAVYLCASSLIASGGTDTQYFGPGTRLTVL.

This clonotype was counted between two and nine times. The chain is built from TRBV5-1 and TRBJ2-3; weak D call: TRBD1 (6 bases). The CDR3 extends over 12 amino acids. Germline CDR1 is SGHRS and CDR2 is YFSETQ. Deletions cut 0 bases from V and 7 bases from J, with 6 bases between. CDR3 bases: TGCGCCAGCAGCTTGGGGGACAATACGCAGTATTTT. Its protein is CASSLGDNTQYF.

This clonotype has only one observation. The CDR3 spells CATSDFGLANNEQFF. Here the CDR3 DNA reads TGTGCCACCAGTGATTTTGGTCTAGCTAACAATGAGCAGTTCTTC. V and J are TRBV24-1 and TRBJ2-1; tentative D call: TRBD2 (5 bases). V lost 1 base to trimming and J lost 5 bases, with 11 bases between them. The germline V gene has CDR1 KGHDR and CDR2 SFDVKD. CDR3 length equals 15 residues.

This clonotype occurred many times. The rearrangement joins TRBV7-2 to TRBJ2-3; D is undetermined. CDR1 is SGHTA and CDR2 is FQGNSA in the germline V gene. CDR3 length equals 15 residues. Trimming took off 6 bases at V and 0 bases at J, with 13 bases between the two ends. The CDR3 reads CASRSTGLSTDTQYF. The CDR3 coding sequence is TGTGCCAGCAGAAGCACTGGCCTAAGCACAGATACGCAGTATTTT.

This clonotype was recorded at least ten times. The CDR3 DNA sequence: TGTGCCAGCAGTTCCGGGACAGGGGAGTTGGGTCCAGATACGCAGTATTTT. Translation: CASSSGTGELGPDTQYF. The chain is built from TRBV28 and TRBJ2-3; 10 bases match TRBD1. The trim removed 4 bases at V and 4 bases at J, leaving 11 bases unmatched. The CDR3 is 17 residues long. The V gene's germline CDR1 is MDHEN and CDR2 SYDVKM.

This clonotype showed up just a few times. The chain is built from TRBV29-1 and TRBJ1-2, with TRBD1 as a possible D gene (6 bases). The CDR3 runs 14 residues. Germline lookup yields CDR1 SQVTM and CDR2 ANQGSEA. V was trimmed by 1 base and J by 0 bases, leaving 9 bases between them. The CDR3 region has the DNA TGCAGCGTTGAAGTTCGGGGGCCTAACTATGGCTACACCTTC. Translating it yields CSVEVRGPNYGYTF.

This clonotype was counted many times. The chain joins TRBV20-1 to TRBJ2-7; D is perhaps TRBD2 (6 bases). Germline lookup yields CDR1 DFQATT and CDR2 SNEGSKA (reference sequence). The V and J ends lost 4 bases and 4 bases respectively, with 14 bases between them. This CDR3 has 13 amino acids. The CDR3 loop is CSATEGLSYEQYF. The CDR3, as DNA: TGCAGTGCTACGGAGGGCCTAAGTTACGAGCAGTACTTC.

This clonotype has more than one count but fewer than ten. V and J are TRBV20-1 and TRBJ2-1; no firm D call. CDR3 length equals 15 residues. CDR1 is DFQATT and CDR2 is SNEGSKA in the germline V gene (reference sequence). V lost 0 bases and J lost 3, with 12 bases in between. As DNA, the CDR3 is TGCAGTGCTAGAGATGGGCGATGGAGCTACAATGAGCAGTTCTTC. This translates into CSARDGRWSYNEQFF.

The rearrangement joins TRBV20-1 to TRBJ2-1, with TRBD2 matching 8 bases. Germline lookup yields CDR1 DFQATT and CDR2 SNEGSKA (reference sequence). V was clipped by 4 bases and J by 2 bases; unmatched bases: 19. The CDR3 loop spans 19 amino acids. In DNA, the CDR3 is TGCAGTGCTACCGACAGTTTCAGAAGAACTAGCGGAACCTACAATGAGCAGTTCTTC. This encodes CSATDSFRRTSGTYNEQFF.